This T cell receptor beta chain was sequenced during a study of CD8 T cells in ankylosing spondylitis. V dropped 6 bases and J dropped 4 bases, with 10 bases sitting between them. The length of the CDR3 is 13 residues. This clonotype was found a few times. Quantitative 5'-RACE with molecular barcodes generated TCR beta libraries. From the 5' RACE reads, TCRdb called clonotypes with MiXCR, one entry per CDR3 protein. The table records 250,000 to 350,000 distinct CDR3 sequences, 20% of them present only once. This sequence was found in a male donor with ankylosing spondylitis or in good health (not recorded which). V is TRBV12-3 or TRBV12-4 and J is TRBJ1-5, with D tentatively TRBD1 (5 bases). The specimen was blood, either unsorted or a sorted T cell fraction (not recorded which). CDR3 nucleotide sequence: TGTGCCAGCAGCGTAGGGGAAAATCAGCCCCAGCATTTT. Protein: CASSVGENQPQHF.